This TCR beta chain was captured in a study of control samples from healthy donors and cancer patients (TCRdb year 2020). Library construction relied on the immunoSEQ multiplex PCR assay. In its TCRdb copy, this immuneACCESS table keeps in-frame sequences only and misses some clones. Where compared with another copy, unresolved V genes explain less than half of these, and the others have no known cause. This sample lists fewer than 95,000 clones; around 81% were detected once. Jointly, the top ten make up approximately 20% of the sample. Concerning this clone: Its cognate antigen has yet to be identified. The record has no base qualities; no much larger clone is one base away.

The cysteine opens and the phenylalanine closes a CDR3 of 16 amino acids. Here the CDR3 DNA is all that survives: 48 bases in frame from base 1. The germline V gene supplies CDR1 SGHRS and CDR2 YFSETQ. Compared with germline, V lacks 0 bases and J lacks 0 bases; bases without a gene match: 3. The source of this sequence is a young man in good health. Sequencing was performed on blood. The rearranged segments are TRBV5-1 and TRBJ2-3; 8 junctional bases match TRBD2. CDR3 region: CASSLGSGASTDTQYF. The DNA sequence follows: TGCGCCAGCAGCTTGGGTAGCGGGGCGAGCACAGATACGCAGTATTTT.